This T cell receptor beta chain appears in the sequencing data of a study of neurological immune-mediated disorders. General observations from the study: None of the CDR3 amino acid sequences in expanded clones turned up in more than one subject, which points to private repertoires in all groups. Among 34 multiple sclerosis patients, 18 had repertoires that phylogenetic grouping placed in one related-CDR3 cluster, a possible signature.

This clonotype was found many times. Its antigen is undetermined. 5'RACE generated cDNA with 10-nucleotide random UMIs. The output of every sequencing run exceeded 180 million TCR-beta sequences, derived from 15-18 subjects. TCRdb called the 5' RACE reads again in MiXCR, with one record for every CDR3 protein. The table has some 60,000 distinct CDR3 sequences, 2.5% seen once. V shed 0 bases and J shed 6 bases, with 10 bases lying between them. The CDR3 has 13 residues. Germline V lookup: CDR1 SGHRS, CDR2 YFSETQ. Sequenced sample: PBMCs. The rearrangement links TRBV5-1 to TRBJ2-7; perhaps TRBD2 as D (5 bases). The sequence was obtained from a man over 45 with multiple sclerosis. The CDR3 DNA follows: TGCGCCAGCAGCTTGGAAACGGCGGGCGAGCAGTACTTC. This codes for CASSLETAGEQYF.